The rows below give T cell receptor beta chains drawn from one sample of a study of beta chain features in type 1 diabetes. Data came from immunoSEQ multiplex PCR; TCRdb stores just in-frame clones and leaves some out. This sample yields approximately 170,000 clones, of which approximately 8.1% are seen a single time; 0.5% belongs to the top ten. Sequenced material: central memory CD4+ T cells from blood. These TCRs come from a man younger than 35 with type 1 diabetes. The CDR3 runs from the conserved cysteine through the conserved F or W. Part of the rows lack a size; the others show once, few, many or a class for expanded clones.

j_call clone_size v_call cdr3_aa
TRBJ1-2 few TRBV7-2 CASSLARDILGHGYTF
TRBJ1-2 . TRBV7-2 CASSQRQGGSYTF
TRBJ1-5 few TRBV2 CASTMDRSAQPQHF
TRBJ2-5 . TRBV11-2 CASSSRLAGSGETQYF
TRBJ2-3 . TRBV30 CAWRWRTRPGTDTQYF
TRBJ2-3 . TRBV5-1 CASSLDSGGLDTQYF
TRBJ2-2 few TRBV7-9 CASSFSGGTGELFF
TRBJ2-5 . TRBV28 CASSFADRETQYF
TRBJ1-3 . TRBV5-1 CASSSNGQGTGNTIYF
TRBJ2-4 . TRBV5-1 CASSASGGASKNIQYF
TRBJ2-7 . TRBV5-4 CASSWGQGYEQYF
TRBJ2-7 . TRBV2 CARRRTGGEQYF
TRBJ2-7 few TRBV6-5 CASSSLTSRNEQYF
TRBJ2-3 few TRBV6-6 CASRPRAVGADTQYF
TRBJ2-1 few TRBV7-2 CASTLGLAETEQFF
TRBJ2-1 few TRBV2 CASSEYNEQFF
TRBJ2-7 few TRBV18 CASSPEGREQYF